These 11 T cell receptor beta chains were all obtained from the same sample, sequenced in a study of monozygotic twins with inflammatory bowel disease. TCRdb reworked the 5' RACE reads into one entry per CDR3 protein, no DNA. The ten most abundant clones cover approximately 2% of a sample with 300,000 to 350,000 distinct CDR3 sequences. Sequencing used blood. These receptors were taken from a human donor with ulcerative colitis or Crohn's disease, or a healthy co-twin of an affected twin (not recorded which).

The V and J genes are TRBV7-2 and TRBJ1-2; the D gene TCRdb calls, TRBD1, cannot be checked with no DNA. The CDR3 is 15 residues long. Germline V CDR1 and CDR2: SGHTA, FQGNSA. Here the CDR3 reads CASSLGQGVNYGYTF.

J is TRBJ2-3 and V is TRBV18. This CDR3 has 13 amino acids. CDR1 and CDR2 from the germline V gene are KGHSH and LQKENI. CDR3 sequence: CASSPPPKDTQYF.

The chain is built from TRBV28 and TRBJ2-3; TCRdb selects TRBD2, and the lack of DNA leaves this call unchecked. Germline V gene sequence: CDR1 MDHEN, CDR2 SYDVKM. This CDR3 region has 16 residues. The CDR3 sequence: CASTSRGLAGTDTQYF.

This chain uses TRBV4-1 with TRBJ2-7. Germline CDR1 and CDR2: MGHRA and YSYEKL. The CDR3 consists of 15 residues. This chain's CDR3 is CASSQDRTDSYEQYF.

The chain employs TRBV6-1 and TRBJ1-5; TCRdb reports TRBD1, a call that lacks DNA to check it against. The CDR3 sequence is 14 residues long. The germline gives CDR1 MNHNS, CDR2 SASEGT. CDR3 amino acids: CASTRTGGVRAQHF.

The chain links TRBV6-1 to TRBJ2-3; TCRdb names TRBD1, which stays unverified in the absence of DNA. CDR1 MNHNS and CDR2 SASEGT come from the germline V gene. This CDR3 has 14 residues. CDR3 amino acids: CASSVTGSTDTQYF.

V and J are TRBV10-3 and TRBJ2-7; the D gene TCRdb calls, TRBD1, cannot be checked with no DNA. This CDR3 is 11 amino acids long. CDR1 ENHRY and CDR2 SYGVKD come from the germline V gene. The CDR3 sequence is CAIKGGYEQYF.

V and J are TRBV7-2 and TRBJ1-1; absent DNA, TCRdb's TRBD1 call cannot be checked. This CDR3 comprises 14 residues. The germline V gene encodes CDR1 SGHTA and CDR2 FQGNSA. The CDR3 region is CASSLTGSGAEAFF.

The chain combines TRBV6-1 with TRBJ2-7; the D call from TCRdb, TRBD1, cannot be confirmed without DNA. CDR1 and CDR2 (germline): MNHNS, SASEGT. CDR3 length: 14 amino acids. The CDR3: CASSPDRTLYEQYF.

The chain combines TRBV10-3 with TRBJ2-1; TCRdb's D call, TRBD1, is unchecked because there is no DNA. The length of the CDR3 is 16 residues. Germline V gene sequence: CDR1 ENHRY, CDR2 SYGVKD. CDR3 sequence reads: CAISNTGTGVTNEQFF.

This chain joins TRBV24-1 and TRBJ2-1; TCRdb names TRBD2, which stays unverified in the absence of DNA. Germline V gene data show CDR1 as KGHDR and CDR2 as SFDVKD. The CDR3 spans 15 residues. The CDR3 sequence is CATSDLGLAYNEQFF.